These T cell receptor beta chains were read from a single sample in a study of blood T cell repertoires in COVID-19. The protocol was immunoSEQ multiplex PCR, while the TCRdb copy is restricted to in-frame clones and leaves out a portion. Among roughly 200,000 clones listed, around 81% were seen once. Sequenced input: peripheral blood. These receptors all stem from a man aged 45-65 years with active or convalescent COVID-19. Each CDR3 is given with its conserved first and last residue. Fields, in order: J gene, V gene, clone size, CDR3 length, D gene, CDR3 DNA, CDR3 protein. The D gene is left open where the match is weak. The size field is filled for only some rows; it gives once, few, many or a size class.

TRBJ1-2 TRBV27 - 13 - TGTGCCAGCAGTTTAGCGGGCCCCTATGGCTACACCTTC CASSLAGPYGYTF
TRBJ1-2 TRBV19 - 13 TRBD1 TGTGCCAGTGGGGACAGGGGGATTTATGGCTACACCTTC CASGDRGIYGYTF
TRBJ1-2 TRBV27 - 15 TRBD1 TGTGCCAGCAGTTCCCTCGGACAGGGGAACTATGGCTACACCTTC CASSSLGQGNYGYTF
TRBJ1-1 TRBV6-6 few 13 - TGTGCCAGCAGTTACGGGCAGACAAATGAAGCTTTCTTT CASSYGQTNEAFF
TRBJ2-3 TRBV7-2 - 17 TRBD2 TGTGCCAGCAGCTCCCCCCGGACTAGCGGGGGGACAGATACGCAGTATTTT CASSSPRTSGGTDTQYF
TRBJ2-3 TRBV9 - 16 - TGTGCCAGCAGCCCCGCTAGCGCGGGTAGTACAGATACGCAGTATTTT CASSPASAGSTDTQYF
TRBJ2-4 TRBV18 - 12 TRBD1 TGTGCCAGCTCACCAATTAGGGACAGGGAGTACTTC CASSPIRDREYF
TRBJ1-2 TRBV30 - 12 - TGTGCCCGAGCGGCTGGCGCCTATGGCTACACCTTC CARAAGAYGYTF
TRBJ1-3 TRBV28 - 16 - TGTGCCAGCAGTCCGCCGGGAAAATACTCTGGAAACACCATATATTTT CASSPPGKYSGNTIYF
TRBJ1-1 TRBV7-2 - 15 - TGTGCCAGCAGCTTTTACCCTCATACAGGGTTTGATGCTTTCTTT CASSFYPHTGFDAFF
TRBJ2-1 TRBV6-6 - 15 - TGTGCCAGCTCGGGTTTGTCTCGAGGGTACAATGAGCAGTTCTTC CASSGLSRGYNEQFF
TRBJ2-2 TRBV27 - 17 TRBD1 TGTGCCAGCAGTTCACAGGGGGCGACCGCGAACACCGGGGAGCTGTTTTTT CASSSQGATANTGELFF
TRBJ1-3 TRBV30 - 14 - TGTGCCTGGAACGACAGGAGCTCTGGAAACACCATATATTTT CAWNDRSSGNTIYF
TRBJ1-4 TRBV11-2 - 16 - TGTGCCAGCAGCTTAGGGGGTCGGCAGGGAAATGAAAAACTGTTTTTT CASSLGGRQGNEKLFF
TRBJ2-1 TRBV5-1 once 16 TRBD2 TGCGCCAGCAGCCCGACAAGCGGGGGGCGTTACAATGAGCAGTTCTTC CASSPTSGGRYNEQFF